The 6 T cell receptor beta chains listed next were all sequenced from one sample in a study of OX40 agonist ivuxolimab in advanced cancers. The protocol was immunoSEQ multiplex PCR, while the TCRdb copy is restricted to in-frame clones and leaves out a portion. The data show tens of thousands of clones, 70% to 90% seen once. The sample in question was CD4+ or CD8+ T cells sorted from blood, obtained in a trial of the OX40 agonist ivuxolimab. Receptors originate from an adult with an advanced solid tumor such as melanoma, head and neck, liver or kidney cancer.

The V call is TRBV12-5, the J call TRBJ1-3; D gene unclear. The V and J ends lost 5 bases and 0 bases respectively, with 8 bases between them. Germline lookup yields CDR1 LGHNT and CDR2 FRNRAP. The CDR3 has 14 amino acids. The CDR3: CASGMGSSGNTIYF. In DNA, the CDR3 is TGTGCTAGTGGTATGGGCAGCTCTGGAAACACCATATATTTT.

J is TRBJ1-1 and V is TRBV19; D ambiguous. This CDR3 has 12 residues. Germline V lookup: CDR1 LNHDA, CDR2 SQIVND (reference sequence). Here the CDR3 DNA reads TGTGCTTCGAGGGATATGAACACTGAAGCTTTCTTT. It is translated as CASRDMNTEAFF.

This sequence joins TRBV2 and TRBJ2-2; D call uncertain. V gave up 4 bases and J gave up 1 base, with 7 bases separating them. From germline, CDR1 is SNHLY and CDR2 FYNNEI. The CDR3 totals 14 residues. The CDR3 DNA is TGTGCCAGCAGTGCTAGGCGGAACACCGGGGAGCTGTTTTTT. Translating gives CASSARRNTGELFF.

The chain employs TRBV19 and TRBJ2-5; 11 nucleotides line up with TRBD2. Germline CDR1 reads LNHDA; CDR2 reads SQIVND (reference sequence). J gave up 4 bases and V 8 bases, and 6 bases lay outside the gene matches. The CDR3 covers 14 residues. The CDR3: CASSTSGSPETQYF. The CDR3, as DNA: TGTGCCAGTTCTACTAGCGGGAGCCCAGAGACCCAGTACTTC.

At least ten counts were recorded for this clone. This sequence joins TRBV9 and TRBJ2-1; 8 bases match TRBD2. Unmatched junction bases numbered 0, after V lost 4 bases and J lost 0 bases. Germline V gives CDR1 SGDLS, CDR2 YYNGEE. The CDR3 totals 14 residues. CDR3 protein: CASSREGSYNEQFF. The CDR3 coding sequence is TGTGCCAGCAGCCGGGAGGGCTCCTACAATGAGCAGTTCTTC. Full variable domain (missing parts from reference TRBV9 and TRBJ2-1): DSGVTQTPKHLITATGQRVTLRCSPRSGDLSVYWYQQSLDQGLQFLIQYYNGEERAKGNILERFSAQQFPDLHSELNLSSLELGDSALYFCASSREGSYNEQFFGPGTRLTVL.

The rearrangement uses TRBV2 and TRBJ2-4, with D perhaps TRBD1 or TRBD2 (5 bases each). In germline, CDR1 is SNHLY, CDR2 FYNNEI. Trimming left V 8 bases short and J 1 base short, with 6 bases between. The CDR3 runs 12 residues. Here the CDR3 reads CASEGAKNIQYF. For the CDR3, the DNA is TGTGCCAGCGAGGGGGCCAAAAACATTCAGTACTTC.